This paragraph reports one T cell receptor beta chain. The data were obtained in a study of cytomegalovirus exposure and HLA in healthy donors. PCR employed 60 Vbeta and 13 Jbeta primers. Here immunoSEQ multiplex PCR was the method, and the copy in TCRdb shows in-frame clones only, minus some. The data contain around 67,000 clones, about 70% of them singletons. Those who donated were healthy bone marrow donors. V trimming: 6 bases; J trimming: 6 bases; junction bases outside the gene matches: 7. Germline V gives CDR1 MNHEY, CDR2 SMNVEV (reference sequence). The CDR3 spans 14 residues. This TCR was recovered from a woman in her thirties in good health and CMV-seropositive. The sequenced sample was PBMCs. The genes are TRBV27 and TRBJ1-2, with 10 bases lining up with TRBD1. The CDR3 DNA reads TGTGCCAGCAGACTTCCCGGGACAGGGGATGGCTACACCTTC. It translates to CASRLPGTGDGYTF.